These 32 T cell receptor beta chains were all obtained from the same sample, sequenced in a study of cytomegalovirus exposure and HLA in healthy donors. The PCR ran on 60 Vbeta and 13 Jbeta primers. Measured with immunoSEQ multiplex PCR; TCRdb has only the in-frame clones, and not every one. The sample lists some 150,000 clones; 75% were seen once. Source material: PBMCs. The receptors derive from a young man in good health and CMV-seronegative.

This rearrangement joins TRBV11-2 to TRBJ1-1; 10 nucleotides agree with TRBD1. With V trimmed by 4 bases and J by 1 base, 6 bases remained unmatched. Germline CDR1 and CDR2: SGHAT and FQNNGV. The CDR3 runs 16 residues. For the CDR3, the DNA is TGTGCCAGCAGCTCCGGGACAGGGGCGCAGAACACTGAAGCTTTCTTT. Translation: CASSSGTGAQNTEAFF.

This clone was picked up a small number of times. The V and J genes are TRBV9 and TRBJ2-3, with 11 bases fitting TRBD2. The V segment lost 3 bases and the J segment 0 bases; nucleotides outside the gene matches: 3. Germline CDR1 reads SGDLS; CDR2 reads YYNGEE. The CDR3 is 16 residues long. CDR3 protein: CASSASGRTSTDTQYF. The CDR3 coding sequence is TGTGCCAGCAGCGCTAGCGGGAGGACTAGCACAGATACGCAGTATTTT.

J is TRBJ1-3 and V is TRBV28, with 9 bases matching TRBD1. The ends lost 9 bases at V and 0 bases at J; junction bases unmatched: 3. Germline loops: CDR1 MDHEN, CDR2 SYDVKM. The CDR3 spans 14 residues. CDR3 nucleotides: TGTGCCAGTAAGACAGGGGGCTCTGGAAACACCATATATTTT. This encodes CASKTGGSGNTIYF.

The gene calls are TRBV18 and TRBJ1-2; 7 bases are shared with TRBD1. Trimming took 6 bases from V and 1 from J; bases not matched to a gene: 8. Looked up from germline, CDR1 is KGHSH and CDR2 is LQKENI. CDR3 size: 15 residues. CDR3 in DNA: TGTGCCAGCTCCCATTGGAGGGGGCTTAACTATGGCTACACCTTC. Translation gives CASSHWRGLNYGYTF.

The chain employs TRBV6-1 and TRBJ1-2; a possible D gene is TRBD1 (6 bases). This CDR3 region has 14 residues. Looked up from germline, CDR1 is MNHNS and CDR2 is SASEGT. Trimming took off 7 bases at V and 2 bases at J, with 14 bases between the two ends. This CDR3 is CASTLGQGNYGYTF. CDR3 nucleotide sequence: TGTGCCAGCACCTTAGGGCAGGGGAACTATGGCTACACCTTC.

This chain joins TRBV28 and TRBJ2-6, with D unclear. The V and J ends lost 6 bases and 2 bases respectively, with 11 bases between them. Germline loops: CDR1 MDHEN, CDR2 SYDVKM. The CDR3 loop spans 15 amino acids. CDR3: CASSPSRAGANVLTF. Here the CDR3 DNA reads TGTGCCAGCAGCCCGTCCCGGGCTGGGGCCAACGTCCTGACTTTC.

The chain uses TRBV5-4 and TRBJ2-5, with 7 bases lining up with TRBD2. Germline assignment: CDR1 SGHNT and CDR2 YYREEE (reference sequence). This CDR3 has 15 amino acids. With 0 bases clipped from V and 5 bases from J, the junction kept 7 bases outside the gene matches. In DNA, the CDR3 is TGTGCCAGCAGCTTGGGGGGGGGAGACGCGGAGACCCAGTACTTC. As protein: CASSLGGGDAETQYF.

This clone appeared once. The chain uses TRBV6-6 and TRBJ1-1; D is unresolved. Trimming shortened V by 2 bases and J by 3 bases, and 7 bases separated the two germline ends. The length of the CDR3 is 13 residues. CDR1 is MNHNY and CDR2 is SVGAGI in the germline V gene (reference sequence). The CDR3 protein is CASSYGSHTEAFF. The CDR3 DNA sequence: TGTGCCAGCAGTTACGGTAGTCACACTGAAGCTTTCTTT.

The rearrangement joins TRBV6-5 to TRBJ2-1; 10 positions agree with TRBD2. V was clipped by 6 bases and J by 7 bases; unmatched bases: 6. Germline V lookup: CDR1 MNHEY, CDR2 SVGAGI. CDR3 size: 14 residues. The CDR3 loop is CASRKGLAENEQFF. CDR3 DNA: TGTGCCAGCAGAAAAGGACTAGCGGAGAATGAGCAGTTCTTC.

The chain is built from TRBV6-5 and TRBJ1-1; the match to TRBD1 covers 8 bases. CDR3 length: 14 amino acids. Per germline, CDR1 MNHEY and CDR2 SVGAGI. With 5 bases clipped from V and 4 bases from J, the junction kept 6 bases outside the gene matches. Here the CDR3 reads CASSQDRVGTEAFF. The CDR3 DNA sequence: TGTGCCAGCAGTCAGGACAGGGTGGGCACTGAAGCTTTCTTT.

This clone was found a few times. The chain is built from TRBV28 and TRBJ1-3, with D possibly TRBD1 on 6 matching bases. With 5 bases removed from V and 0 bases from J, the gap between germline ends came to 11 bases. Germline loops: CDR1 MDHEN, CDR2 SYDVKM. This CDR3 is built from 15 residues. For the CDR3, the DNA is TGTGCCAGCAGTCATACAGGGCTCTCTGGAAACACCATATATTTT. Residues: CASSHTGLSGNTIYF.

This chain uses TRBV27 with TRBJ1-1; D ambiguous. The CDR3 consists of 16 residues. Trimming shortened V by 5 bases and J by 0 bases, and 16 bases separated the two germline ends. CDR1 and CDR2 (germline): MNHEY, SMNVEV (reference sequence). This CDR3 reads CASSALLGGMNTEAFF. The CDR3 region has the DNA TGTGCCAGCAGTGCCCTCCTAGGCGGCATGAACACTGAAGCTTTCTTT.

The chain recombines TRBV29-1 with TRBJ1-5; D call uncertain. V shed 7 bases and J shed 5 bases, with 15 bases lying between them. Looked up from germline, CDR1 is SQVTM and CDR2 is ANQGSEA. This CDR3 spans 13 amino acids. The CDR3 DNA is TGCAGCGCCGCGGGCCGGCCCGATCAGCCCCAGCATTTT. It specifies CSAAGRPDQPQHF.

The chain employs TRBV28 and TRBJ1-5; TRBD1 matches 10 bases. Germline loops: CDR1 MDHEN, CDR2 SYDVKM. This CDR3 region has 15 residues. Trimming removed 4 bases from V and 5 bases from J; junction bases left unmatched: 5. The CDR3 is CASSSHGTGDQPQHF. CDR3 sequence (DNA): TGTGCCAGCAGTTCTCATGGGACAGGGGATCAGCCCCAGCATTTT.

The V gene is TRBV6-1, the J gene TRBJ2-2, with D possibly TRBD1 on 5 matching bases. The CDR3 extends over 15 amino acids. Germline CDR1 is MNHNS and CDR2 is SASEGT. V shed 8 bases and J shed 2 bases, with 15 bases lying between them. The CDR3, as DNA: TGTGCCAGCCCCCGGAGTGGACAAAACACCGGGGAGCTGTTTTTT. Encoded protein: CASPRSGQNTGELFF.

The chain has TRBV6-1 and TRBJ1-4, with 7 positions matching TRBD1. Germline assignment: CDR1 MNHNS and CDR2 SASEGT. The CDR3 consists of 16 residues. V was clipped by 1 base and J by 5 bases; unmatched bases: 7. The CDR3 DNA follows: TGTGCCAGCAGTGAAGGAAGGGCAGGGGGGAATGAAAAACTGTTTTTT. It specifies CASSEGRAGGNEKLFF.

The V and J genes are TRBV19 and TRBJ2-3; possibly TRBD2 for D (6 bases). The germline V gene encodes CDR1 LNHDA and CDR2 SQIVND (reference sequence). This CDR3 is built from 15 residues. Trimming pared 11 bases from V and 2 bases from J, leaving 20 bases between. CDR3 sequence reads: CAAGNAGGTTDTQYF. In DNA, the CDR3 is TGTGCCGCGGGGAATGCCGGGGGAACCACAGATACGCAGTATTTT.

The rearrangement uses TRBV6-5 and TRBJ2-2, with 11 bases that match TRBD2. J lost 3 bases, V lost 6 bases, and 3 bases had no gene match. Germline CDR1 MNHEY, CDR2 SVGAGI. The CDR3 is made up of 15 amino acids. CDR3 DNA: TGTGCCAGCAGGTGGGGACTAGCGGACACCGGGGAGCTGTTTTTT. Protein product: CASRWGLADTGELFF.

In this sample, this clone turned up a few times. The chain is built from TRBV6-1 and TRBJ2-7, with TRBD2 matching over 7 bases. CDR3 length equals 15 residues. V dropped 5 bases and J dropped 3; count of bases not matched to a gene: 10. In germline, CDR1 is MNHNS, CDR2 SASEGT. CDR3 loop: CASSLRASGFYEQYF. CDR3 DNA: TGTGCCAGCAGTCTGAGGGCTAGCGGTTTCTACGAGCAGTACTTC.

This sequence joins TRBV7-9 and TRBJ2-1; 8 bases map to TRBD2. The CDR3 totals 18 residues. Germline CDR1 reads SEHNR; CDR2 reads FQNEAQ (reference sequence). Trimming at V came to 4 bases and at J to 4 bases, leaving 15 bases not matched to a gene. CDR3 in amino acids: CASSSGLGGRGKYNEQFF. CDR3 sequence (DNA): TGTGCCAGCAGCTCGGGACTAGGTGGGCGAGGGAAATACAATGAGCAGTTCTTC.

The CDR3 region is CASSFNRDQPQHF. The CDR3 DNA reads as TGTGCCAGCAGTTTTAATCGAGATCAGCCCCAGCATTTT. The chain links TRBV27 to TRBJ1-5; no definite D call. V dropped 3 bases and J dropped 5 bases, with 8 bases sitting between them. CDR1 is MNHEY, CDR2 SMNVEV, per germline (reference sequence). This CDR3 region has 13 residues.

This rearrangement joins TRBV11-2 to TRBJ1-2, with TRBD1 matching over 7 bases. The CDR3 extends over 13 amino acids. Trimming removed 1 base from V and 8 bases from J; junction bases left unmatched: 4. Germline loops: CDR1 SGHAT, CDR2 FQNNGV. The CDR3 loop is CASSLGGGVGYTF. For the CDR3, the DNA is TGTGCCAGCAGCTTAGGAGGGGGCGTGGGCTACACCTTC.

This clone occurred a few times. The CDR3 DNA reads TGCGCCAGCAGCCTCCTAGCGGGGGGCTCGAGAGATACGCAGTATTTT. It codes for CASSLLAGGSRDTQYF. V and J are TRBV5-1 and TRBJ2-3; 11 bases are a match to TRBD2. This CDR3 has 16 amino acids. Germline loops: CDR1 SGHRS, CDR2 YFSETQ. After removal of 4 bases from V and 5 bases from J, the junction contained 9 bases not matched to a gene. Based on the CDR3 plus reference TRBV5-1 and TRBJ2-3, the full variable domain is KAGVTQTPRYLIKTRGQQVTLSCSPISGHRSVSWYQQTPGQGLQFLFEYFSETQRNKGNFPGRFSGRQFSNSRSEMNVSTLELGDSALYLCASSLLAGGSRDTQYFGPGTRLTVL.

To note about this clone: One end of the junction fails to match germline, which may point to a read error. The V call is TRBV5-4, the J call TRBJ2-6; 11 bases are a match to TRBD1. CDR3 size: 19 residues. Germline assignment: CDR1 SGHNT and CDR2 YYREEE (reference sequence). The CDR3 DNA follows: TGTGCCAGCAGCTCGGACTTGAGGACAGGGGGCTCTGGGGCCAACGGCCTGACTTTC. The encoded protein is CASSSDLRTGGSGANGLTF.

The V call is TRBV2, the J call TRBJ2-5, with D possibly matching TRBD2 (6 bases). The CDR3 consists of 14 residues. Per the germline V gene, CDR1 is SNHLY and CDR2 is FYNNEI. V dropped 6 bases and J dropped 0 bases, with 11 bases sitting between them. The CDR3 DNA is TGTGCCAGCAGGCCCGGGACTGACCAAGAGACCCAGTACTTC. It encodes CASRPGTDQETQYF.

This chain links TRBV5-5 with TRBJ2-5; possible D gene TRBD1, 5 bases. Trimming pared 0 bases from V and 5 bases from J, leaving 14 bases between. Germline-derived CDR1 and CDR2 are SGHKS and YYEKEE (reference sequence). The CDR3 totals 15 residues. CDR3 loop: CASSLGTGWDETQYF. The CDR3 bases are TGTGCCAGCAGCTTGGGAACAGGTTGGGATGAGACCCAGTACTTC.

V and J are TRBV7-2 and TRBJ1-2, with D unclear. The CDR3 runs to 15 residues. V was pared by 3 bases and J by 7 bases, with 18 bases between. CDR1 is SGHTA, CDR2 FQGNSA, per germline. CDR3 bases: TGTGCCAGCAGCTTTCTTTCGGTCCGAGAACGTGGCTACACCTTC. Protein sequence: CASSFLSVRERGYTF.

The V call is TRBV19, the J call TRBJ2-5; no clear D gene. The V end lost 3 bases, the J end lost 2 bases, and 13 bases lay between the germline ends. The CDR3 spans 15 residues. Per germline, CDR1 LNHDA and CDR2 SQIVND (reference sequence). CDR3 loop: CASSISKHLQETQYF. CDR3 DNA: TGTGCCAGTAGTATCTCGAAACACCTTCAAGAGACCCAGTACTTC. Variable domain in full (rest from reference TRBV19 and TRBJ2-5): DGGITQSPKYLFRKEGQNVTLSCEQNLNHDAMYWYRQDPGQGLRLIYYSQIVNDFQKGDIAEGYSVSREKKESFPLTVTSAQKNPTAFYLCASSISKHLQETQYFGPGTRLLVL.

The gene calls are TRBV14 and TRBJ2-3; D gene uncertain. The V and J ends lost 0 bases and 6 bases respectively, with 13 bases between them. The length of the CDR3 is 15 residues. The germline V gene has CDR1 SGHDN and CDR2 FVKESK. The CDR3 sequence is CASSQESTLMDTQYF. The CDR3 DNA reads TGTGCCAGCAGCCAAGAATCTACCCTTATGGATACGCAGTATTTT.

The chain recombines TRBV6-6 with TRBJ1-6; D ambiguous. The CDR3 sequence is 14 residues long. V lost 0 bases and J lost 7, with 7 bases in between. Germline lookup yields CDR1 MNHNY and CDR2 SVGAGI (reference sequence). CDR3 region: CASSYSTRNSPLHF. CDR3 DNA sequence: TGTGCCAGCAGTTACTCGACCAGGAATTCACCCCTCCACTTT.

The V and J genes are TRBV5-1 and TRBJ2-7; D call uncertain. Trimming removed 0 bases at V and 2 bases at J, with 6 bases between. The CDR3 extends over 13 amino acids. Germline-derived CDR1 and CDR2 are SGHRS and YFSETQ. The CDR3 DNA reads TGCGCCAGCAGCTTGGCTCTTACCTACGAGCAGTACTTC. Translation: CASSLALTYEQYF. Complete variable domain (other parts from reference TRBV5-1 and TRBJ2-7): KAGVTQTPRYLIKTRGQQVTLSCSPISGHRSVSWYQQTPGQGLQFLFEYFSETQRNKGNFPGRFSGRQFSNSRSEMNVSTLELGDSALYLCASSLALTYEQYFGPGTRLTVT.

As regards this clone: Compared with germline, one end of the junction differs, possibly owing to a read error. In the same sample, other DNA sequences code for this CDR3. The rearrangement joins TRBV7-8 to TRBJ1-4; TRBD1 might be the D (6 bases). Germline V gene sequence: CDR1 SGHVS, CDR2 FQNEAQ. The CDR3 extends over 14 amino acids. The chain's CDR3 is CASSLEAGDEKLFF. DNA for the CDR3: TGTGCCAGTAGCTTAGAGGCAGGGGATGAAAAACTGTTTTTT.